The 30 T cell receptor beta chains in this list originate from one sample, sequenced in a study of brain metastases from non-small cell lung cancer. The repertoire was sequenced with immunoSEQ multiplex PCR; TCRdb's copy has only in-frame clones and lacks some. This table holds 4,100 or so clones, around nine tenths found once. Sample: tissue from a brain metastasis. These receptors were taken from a donor older than 35 with non-small cell lung cancer.

The V gene is TRBV28, the J gene TRBJ2-2; no definite D call. Trimming shortened V by 3 bases and J by 4 bases, and 12 bases separated the two germline ends. CDR3 length equals 15 residues. CDR1 and CDR2 (germline): MDHEN, SYDVKM. CDR3 loop: CASSFPLDGTGELFF. CDR3 bases: TGTGCCAGCAGTTTTCCCCTGGACGGCACCGGGGAGCTGTTTTTT.

The chain links TRBV6-5 to TRBJ1-4, with no clear D. The CDR3 runs to 14 residues. Germline-derived CDR1 and CDR2 are MNHEY and SVGAGI. V was shortened by 11 bases and J by 4 bases, with 17 bases between the two germline ends. The CDR3 here is CAGSKTPDNEKLFF. The DNA of the CDR3 is TGTGCCGGATCCAAGACGCCTGATAATGAAAAACTGTTTTTT.

This clone was observed a single time. The V call is TRBV19, the J call TRBJ2-1; 7 nucleotides agree with TRBD1. V trimming: 5 bases; J trimming: 11 bases; junction bases outside the gene matches: 9. There are 13 residues in the CDR3. From germline, CDR1 is LNHDA and CDR2 SQIVND (reference sequence). The CDR3, as DNA: TGTGCCAGTAGTCCGCGGTCAGGGGGTAAGCAGTTCTTC. It translates to CASSPRSGGKQFF.

This clone was observed a single time. The chain is built from TRBV28 and TRBJ2-3; TRBD2 aligns across 13 bases. This CDR3 region has 15 residues. The germline V gene has CDR1 MDHEN and CDR2 SYDVKM. Trimming took 5 bases from V and 4 from J; bases not matched to a gene: 3. The CDR3 nucleotides are TGTGCCAGCAGTAAACTAGCGGGAGGGGCAGATACGCAGTATTTT. It codes for CASSKLAGGADTQYF. Filled out from reference TRBV28 and TRBJ2-3, the complete variable domain reads DVKVTQSSRYLVKRTGEKVFLECVQDMDHENMFWYRQDPGLGLRLIYFSYDVKMKEKGDIPEGYSVSREKKERFSLILESASTNQTSMYLCASSKLAGGADTQYFGPGTRLTVL.

The chain employs TRBV7-9 and TRBJ2-5, with no clear D. The CDR3 is 14 amino acids. Germline V gives CDR1 SEHNR, CDR2 FQNEAQ (reference sequence). Trimming cost V 3 bases and J 5 bases, with 13 bases left between them. CDR3: CASSFEKGRETQYF. CDR3 in DNA: TGTGCCAGCAGCTTCGAAAAGGGAAGGGAGACCCAGTACTTC.

This chain's CDR3 is CASSLQLRQGNEQFF. CDR3 nucleotide sequence: TGTGCCAGCAGCTTACAGCTGAGACAGGGGAATGAGCAGTTCTTC. The gene calls are TRBV7-2 and TRBJ2-1; TRBD1 agrees at 8 bases. Losses at the gene ends were 2 bases for V and 7 bases for J; bases not matched to a gene: 7. Germline V CDR1 and CDR2: SGHTA, FQGNSA. This CDR3 is 15 amino acids long.

The chain uses TRBV5-1 and TRBJ2-7, with D perhaps being TRBD1 or TRBD2 (5 bases each). CDR1 and CDR2 from the germline V gene are SGHRS and YFSETQ. With 3 bases removed from V and 0 bases from J, the gap between germline ends came to 22 bases. The CDR3 is 18 amino acids. The CDR3, as DNA: TGCGCCAGCAGCTCCCCTACCGGGACCGGATTTAGCTCCTACGAGCAGTACTTC. Translation: CASSSPTGTGFSSYEQYF.

The chain carries TRBV5-1 and TRBJ1-2; D possibly corresponds to TRBD1 (5 bases). V lost 5 bases, J lost 4 bases, and 21 bases lay in between. CDR1 is SGHRS and CDR2 is YFSETQ in the germline V gene. The length of the CDR3 is 16 residues. The CDR3 DNA sequence: TGCGCCAGCAGACCCAATAGGGCGGGGGGAATCTATGGCTACACCTTC. It translates to CASRPNRAGGIYGYTF.

The chain uses TRBV27 and TRBJ2-7; 7 bases line up with TRBD1. CDR1 MNHEY and CDR2 SMNVEV come from the germline V gene (reference sequence). V lost 2 bases to trimming and J lost 6 bases; unmatched junction nucleotides: 10. The CDR3 sequence is 15 residues long. The CDR3 spells CASSLLGQPPAEQYF. The CDR3 nucleotides are TGTGCCAGCAGTTTACTGGGACAGCCCCCCGCCGAGCAGTACTTC.

This clone was recorded once. The chain carries TRBV5-4 and TRBJ2-7; the D gene is possibly TRBD2 (6 bases). The CDR3 runs to 16 residues. With 0 bases removed from V and 0 bases from J, the gap between germline ends came to 13 bases. Germline V gene lookup returns CDR1 SGHNT and CDR2 YYREEE (reference sequence). CDR3 DNA: TGTGCCAGCAGCTTGGCCGGGAGCAGGAACTCCTACGAGCAGTACTTC. It translates to CASSLAGSRNSYEQYF.

The V and J genes are TRBV6-4 and TRBJ2-3, with a tentative D call TRBD1 (5 bases). The CDR3 runs 15 residues. Trimming took 0 bases from V and 6 from J, leaving 13 bases between them. The germline CDR1 and CDR2 sequences are MRHNA and SNTAGT. DNA of the CDR3: TGTGCCAGCAGTGACTCGGGGCAGGGATTTGATACGCAGTATTTT. It codes for CASSDSGQGFDTQYF.

The V call is TRBV15, the J call TRBJ1-5; TRBD1 is a possible D gene (6 bases). Trimming cost V 2 bases and J 3 bases, with 8 bases left between them. There are 14 residues in the CDR3. CDR1 is LNHNV, CDR2 YYDKDF, per germline (reference sequence). The CDR3 region has the DNA TGTGCCACCAGCAGAAGACAGGTCAATCAGCCCCAGCATTTT. This encodes CATSRRQVNQPQHF.

Note on this clone: The same CDR3 can be traced to other DNA sequences in this sample. V gene TRBV6-1 combines with J gene TRBJ1-1; D gene unclear. Germline V lookup: CDR1 MNHNS, CDR2 SASEGT. CDR3 length: 13 residues. V was cut by 3 bases and J by 1 base, with 6 bases left in between. CDR3 sequence: CASSERENTEAFF. The CDR3 coding sequence is TGTGCCAGCAGTGAGAGGGAGAACACTGAAGCTTTCTTT.

The chain combines TRBV5-1 with TRBJ2-5; D gene ambiguous. CDR1 is SGHRS, CDR2 YFSETQ, per germline. Trimming took 0 bases from V and 5 from J, leaving 17 bases between them. The CDR3 loop spans 16 amino acids. The CDR3 DNA is TGCGCCAGCAGCTTGGCCCAAGCATTGGGGATGGAGACCCAGTACTTC. It codes for CASSLAQALGMETQYF.

The chain has TRBV2 and TRBJ1-2, with D hard to call. CDR3 size: 13 residues. Germline lookup yields CDR1 SNHLY and CDR2 FYNNEI. V lost 0 bases and J 2 bases, leaving 4 bases between the germline ends. CDR3 in DNA: TGTGCCAGCAGTGAAGCCAGGAACTATGGCTACACCTTC. Amino acids: CASSEARNYGYTF. Drawing the rest from reference TRBV2 and TRBJ1-2, the complete variable domain is EPEVTQTPSHQVTQMGQEVILRCVPISNHLYFYWYRQILGQKVEFLVSFYNNEISEKSEIFDDQFSVERPDGSNFTLKIRSTKLEDSAMYFCASSEARNYGYTFGSGTRLTVV.

The genes are TRBV5-1 and TRBJ2-7; weak D call: TRBD2 (6 bases). This CDR3 has 13 amino acids. V lost 6 bases and J 6 bases, leaving 16 bases between the germline ends. Germline V gene data show CDR1 as SGHRS and CDR2 as YFSETQ. CDR3 sequence: CASTGGEVSEQYF. In DNA, the CDR3 is TGCGCCAGCACCGGGGGAGAGGTCTCCGAGCAGTACTTC. The entire variable domain, with the rest obtained from reference TRBV5-1 and TRBJ2-7, is as follows: KAGVTQTPRYLIKTRGQQVTLSCSPISGHRSVSWYQQTPGQGLQFLFEYFSETQRNKGNFPGRFSGRQFSNSRSEMNVSTLELGDSALYLCASTGGEVSEQYFGPGTRLTVT.

The chain employs TRBV28 and TRBJ1-4, with 8 bases identical to TRBD1. The CDR3 extends over 14 amino acids. CDR1 and CDR2 (germline): MDHEN, SYDVKM. After removal of 2 bases from V and 6 bases from J, the junction contained 2 bases not matched to a gene. CDR3 nucleotide sequence: TGTGCCAGCAGTTTAGGGGGACAGGATGAAAAACTGTTTTTT. It encodes CASSLGGQDEKLFF.

V usage is TRBV3-1 (or the pseudogene TRBV3-2) and J usage is TRBJ2-7; D is perhaps TRBD1 or TRBD2 (5 bases each). Germline V gives CDR1 LGHDT, CDR2 YNNKEL (reference sequence). The CDR3 consists of 15 residues. The V end was cut by 4 bases, the J end by 1 base, with 14 bases between. The CDR3 sequence: CASSPGPRGSYEQYF. The CDR3, as DNA: TGTGCCAGCAGCCCAGGGCCCCGGGGTTCCTACGAGCAGTACTTC.

The gene calls are TRBV19 and TRBJ2-5; the D gene is possibly TRBD1 (5 bases). Germline V gives CDR1 LNHDA, CDR2 SQIVND (reference sequence). Trimming stripped 1 base from V and 6 bases from J, with 15 bases between. The CDR3 consists of 15 residues. The CDR3 nucleotides are TGTGCCAGTAGTATAGTAGTTGGTCAGGGCCAGACCCAGTACTTC. Amino acid sequence: CASSIVVGQGQTQYF.

This clone was counted only a few times. The chain has TRBV7-6 and TRBJ1-2, with TRBD1 matching 9 bases. Germline trimming cut 8 bases from V and 1 base from J; bases unmatched to any gene: 2. This CDR3 comprises 13 residues. Germline lookup yields CDR1 SGHVS and CDR2 FNYEAQ. In nucleotides, the CDR3 is TGTGCCAGCGGACAGGGGCTTAACTATGGCTACACCTTC. This codes for CASGQGLNYGYTF.

This clone was seen more than once but under ten times. The V and J genes are TRBV28 and TRBJ1-6; possible D gene TRBD1, 5 bases. Trimming removed 5 bases at V and 9 bases at J, with 14 bases between. Germline V gene data show CDR1 as MDHEN and CDR2 as SYDVKM. The CDR3 extends over 14 amino acids. CDR3 amino acids: CASSPQVFSSPLHF. The CDR3 DNA is TGTGCCAGCAGTCCACAGGTCTTTTCTTCACCCCTCCACTTT. The variable domain in full, completed from reference TRBV28 and TRBJ1-6, reads DVKVTQSSRYLVKRTGEKVFLECVQDMDHENMFWYRQDPGLGLRLIYFSYDVKMKEKGDIPEGYSVSREKKERFSLILESASTNQTSMYLCASSPQVFSSPLHFGNGTRLTVT.

To note about this clone: This sample also contains other DNA sequences that code for the same CDR3. V and J are TRBV27 and TRBJ1-6; weak D call: TRBD1 (6 bases). The CDR3 runs 18 residues. The V gene's germline CDR1 is MNHEY and CDR2 SMNVEV (reference sequence). Trimming took off 8 bases at V and 5 bases at J, with 25 bases between the two ends. The CDR3 sequence is CASATAPGARINNSPLHF. CDR3 DNA sequence: TGTGCCAGCGCCACCGCGCCAGGGGCGAGAATAAATAATTCACCCCTCCACTTT.

The chain employs TRBV5-1 and TRBJ2-2; D possibly corresponds to TRBD2 (6 bases). Between the trimmed V and J ends, which lost 1 base and 0 bases, there was a span of 10 bases. The germline gives CDR1 SGHRS, CDR2 YFSETQ. This CDR3 comprises 16 residues. The CDR3 here is CASSLSAGTNTGELFF. CDR3 nucleotides: TGCGCCAGCAGCTTGTCTGCGGGAACGAACACCGGGGAGCTGTTTTTT.

The rearrangement joins TRBV6-2 or TRBV6-3 to TRBJ1-4; D remains unclear. V lost 0 bases and J 5 bases, leaving 7 bases between the germline ends. The CDR3 is 14 amino acids. Germline loops: CDR1 MNHEY, CDR2 SVGEGT. CDR3 amino acids: CASSYSMENEKLFF. The CDR3 DNA follows: TGTGCCAGCAGTTACTCGATGGAAAATGAAAAACTGTTTTTT.

As for this clone: This sample also contains other DNA sequences that code for the same CDR3. The chain combines TRBV9 with TRBJ2-1; 8 bases line up with TRBD2. The CDR3 contains 14 residues. Germline V lookup: CDR1 SGDLS, CDR2 YYNGEE. The V gene end was trimmed by 10 bases and the J gene end by 4 bases; junction bases not matched to a gene: 10. The CDR3 DNA reads as TGTGCCCTGGGGGTAGCGGGGCCTTACAATGAGCAGTTCTTC. Its protein product is CALGVAGPYNEQFF.

This sequence joins TRBV5-6 and TRBJ2-5; no reliable D call. The germline V gene has CDR1 SGHDT and CDR2 YYEEEE. V lost 0 bases and J 1 base, leaving 7 bases between the germline ends. The CDR3 consists of 14 residues. The CDR3 nucleotides are TGTGCCAGCAGCTTGGGTGGCGGCCAAGAGACCCAGTACTTC. It encodes CASSLGGGQETQYF.

This clone occurred once. The CDR3 is CASSLERIPGEQYF. The DNA of the CDR3 is TGCGCCAGCAGCTTGGAAAGGATCCCAGGCGAGCAGTACTTC. This chain links TRBV5-1 with TRBJ2-7; no clear D. V lost 0 bases and J lost 6, with 13 bases in between. Looked up from germline, CDR1 is SGHRS and CDR2 is YFSETQ. The CDR3 contains 14 residues.

V and J are TRBV3-1 (or the pseudogene TRBV3-2) and TRBJ2-7; 13 bases agree with TRBD2. There are 17 residues in the CDR3. Looked up from germline, CDR1 is LGHDT and CDR2 is YNNKEL (reference sequence). The V gene end was trimmed by 4 bases and the J gene end by 0 bases; junction bases not matched to a gene: 6. CDR3 loop: CASSRTSGGAGSYEQYF. The CDR3 nucleotides read TGTGCCAGCAGCCGGACTAGCGGGGGCGCCGGCTCCTACGAGCAGTACTTC.

This clone showed up just a few times. At the DNA level, this CDR3 is encoded by other sequences in the same sample as well. The chain links TRBV7-9 to TRBJ2-5; no definite D call. Between the trimmed V and J ends, which lost 1 base and 1 base, there was a span of 7 bases. CDR1 is SEHNR and CDR2 is FQNEAQ in the germline V gene (reference sequence). This CDR3 region has 14 residues. CDR3: CASSLGGIQETQYF. The DNA for the CDR3 is TGTGCCAGCAGCTTAGGGGGTATCCAAGAGACCCAGTACTTC.

The rearrangement uses TRBV7-8 and TRBJ1-1; tentatively, D is TRBD1 (5 bases). This CDR3 comprises 15 residues. The germline V and J ends were trimmed by 1 base and 5 bases, with 14 bases remaining between them. Germline lookup yields CDR1 SGHVS and CDR2 FQNEAQ. The CDR3 bases are TGTGCCAGCAGCTTAGGTCTGGGGGGAGGAACTGAAGCTTTCTTT. This gives the protein CASSLGLGGGTEAFF.